This T cell receptor beta chain was obtained from a study of blood T cell repertoires in COVID-19. As for the study in general: Some COVID-19 samples were acute and others convalescent; all came from the United States, Italy and Spain. The cDNA or gDNA used as material had been derived from T cells, B-cell-depleted T cells, or PBMCs.

This clone showed up just a few times. Germline CDR1 SGDLS, CDR2 YYNGEE. This CDR3 is built from 15 residues. Unmatched junction bases numbered 8, after V lost 4 bases and J lost 2 bases. Sequencing used immunoSEQ multiplex PCR; TCRdb keeps in-frame clones, though not all of them. The sample shows around 80,000 clones, approximately 80% of them seen only once. The specimen was peripheral blood. This TCR was recovered from a man at least 80 years old with acute or convalescent COVID-19. The chain joins TRBV9 to TRBJ1-2, with 7 bases fitting TRBD1. The CDR3 is CASSPTGYVNYGYTF. CDR3 bases: TGTGCCAGCAGCCCGACAGGGTATGTAAACTATGGCTACACCTTC.